This is a list of T cell receptor beta chains from one sample in a study of blood T cell repertoires in COVID-19. Using immunoSEQ multiplex PCR, the repertoire was profiled, and TCRdb retains in-frame clones only, with some absent. Here the sample spans some 220,000 clones, more than 75% being singletons. Specimen: peripheral blood. The receptor source for this set is a human donor in a cohort sampled during active COVID-19. CDR3s include the opening cysteine and the closing phenylalanine or tryptophan. D genes are given only for firm matches. The size of a clone is reported for some rows only, either as once, few or many, or as a class for expanded clones.

DNA: TGTGCCAGCAGCTTTGGGACTAGCGGCTTCGCCAATGAGCAGTTCTTC
CDR3: CASSFGTSGFANEQFF
V: TRBV11-2
D: TRBD2
size: -
J: TRBJ2-1

DNA: TGTGCCAGCAGTCCGCAGGGTCCAGGGGGGAATGGAGAGACCCAGTACTTC
CDR3: CASSPQGPGGNGETQYF
V: TRBV6-6
D: -
size: -
J: TRBJ2-5

DNA: TGTGCCAGCAGTTACGGGTCAGGGGGGTCACCCCTCCACTTT
CDR3: CASSYGSGGSPLHF
V: TRBV6-5
D: TRBD1
size: -
J: TRBJ1-6

DNA: TGTGCCAGCAGTTACTCGCCAGGCGTAAGAACTGAAGCTTTCTTT
CDR3: CASSYSPGVRTEAFF
V: TRBV6-5
D: -
size: few
J: TRBJ1-1

DNA: TGTGCCAGCAGCTTAGAGTGGCTGGGGTTAGGGGACAATGAGCAGTTCTTC
CDR3: CASSLEWLGLGDNEQFF
V: TRBV11-3
D: -
size: -
J: TRBJ2-1

DNA: TGTGCCAGCAGCCTGGAGGGCTACGCGCAGTTCTTC
CDR3: CASSLEGYAQFF
V: TRBV28
D: -
size: -
J: TRBJ2-1

DNA: TGTGCCAGCTGGGACAGGTCGGGCGAGCAGTACTTC
CDR3: CASWDRSGEQYF
V: TRBV28
D: TRBD1
size: once
J: TRBJ2-7

DNA: TGTGCCAGCAGGCAACGGGACAGGTCGATGGAGACCCAGTACTTC
CDR3: CASRQRDRSMETQYF
V: TRBV6-5
D: TRBD1
size: -
J: TRBJ2-5

DNA: TGTGCCAGCAGCTTATCAGCGAGCTCCTACGAGCAGTACTTC
CDR3: CASSLSASSYEQYF
V: TRBV7-2
D: -
size: few
J: TRBJ2-7

DNA: TGTGCCACCAGCGGACGGACAACGAACACCGGGGAGCTGTTTTTT
CDR3: CATSGRTTNTGELFF
V: TRBV24-1
D: -
size: -
J: TRBJ2-2

DNA: TGTGCCAGCAGCCCAGACAGAATCCAAGAGACCCAGTACTTC
CDR3: CASSPDRIQETQYF
V: TRBV7-2
D: -
size: -
J: TRBJ2-5

DNA: TGTGCCACCACCGACAGAAGCACTAACTATGGCTACACCTTC
CDR3: CATTDRSTNYGYTF
V: TRBV6-5
D: -
size: -
J: TRBJ1-2

DNA: TGTGCCAGCAGCCCTCAGGGGGCGCGGGAGACCCAGTACTTC
CDR3: CASSPQGARETQYF
V: TRBV9
D: TRBD1
size: -
J: TRBJ2-5

DNA: TGCGCCAGCAGCCAAGCTTTCGGACAAAACACTGAAGCTTTCTTT
CDR3: CASSQAFGQNTEAFF
V: TRBV4-1
D: -
size: -
J: TRBJ1-1

DNA: TGTGCCAGCAGCCCCCCTTCGGGGTCTTCTGGGGCCAACGTCCTGACTTTC
CDR3: CASSPPSGSSGANVLTF
V: TRBV7-9
D: -
size: -
J: TRBJ2-6

DNA: TGCGCCAGCAGTGAGTCAGGGGGCGAAAGCAATCAGCCCCAGCATTTT
CDR3: CASSESGGESNQPQHF
V: TRBV10-2
D: TRBD1
size: -
J: TRBJ1-5

DNA: TGTGCCAGCAGCTTACTTTTCGAGCAGTACTTC
CDR3: CASSLLFEQYF
V: TRBV7-9
D: -
size: -
J: TRBJ2-7

DNA: TGTGCCTGGAGTAGACAGGGCGGCACTGAAGCTTTCTTT
CDR3: CAWSRQGGTEAFF
V: TRBV30
D: TRBD1
size: -
J: TRBJ1-1

DNA: TGTGCCAGCAGCCTAGCCACTTTTCCGGCTTTCTTT
CDR3: CASSLATFPAFF
V: TRBV12-3/TRBV12-4
D: -
size: -
J: TRBJ1-1

DNA: TGTGCCAGCTCACCGTCCTCCGGGTTCCGAAACACCATATATTTT
CDR3: CASSPSSGFRNTIYF
V: TRBV18
D: -
size: many
J: TRBJ1-3

DNA: TGTGCCAGCAGTCAGGGGGCAGGGGAGCAGTACTTC
CDR3: CASSQGAGEQYF
V: TRBV7-2
D: TRBD1
size: -
J: TRBJ2-7

DNA: TGCAGTGCTAGTGCCGGGAGTCAGCCCCAGCATTTT
CDR3: CSASAGSQPQHF
V: TRBV20-1
D: -
size: -
J: TRBJ1-5

DNA: TGTGCCAGCAGCTTAGGAGCGGTCCCGAACCAAGAGACCCAGTACTTC
CDR3: CASSLGAVPNQETQYF
V: TRBV11-3
D: -
size: once
J: TRBJ2-5

DNA: TGTGCCAGCAGTCCCTTCGGGGGGTCGTACGAGCAGTACTTC
CDR3: CASSPFGGSYEQYF
V: TRBV6-5
D: TRBD2
size: -
J: TRBJ2-7

DNA: TGTGCCAGTAGGTACGGGACTGACGATTTTTACGATGAGCAGTTCTTC
CDR3: CASRYGTDDFYDEQFF
V: TRBV19
D: -
size: -
J: TRBJ2-1

DNA: TGTGCCAGCAGCCGAGCGGGGACAGGGTTAAACCCGACTATGCAGCCCCAGCATTTT
CDR3: CASSRAGTGLNPTMQPQHF
V: TRBV21-1
D: -
size: -
J: TRBJ1-5

DNA: TGTGCCAGCAGCTTCGGACCGGGACAGATAGATGAGCAGTTCTTC
CDR3: CASSFGPGQIDEQFF
V: TRBV5-4
D: TRBD1
size: -
J: TRBJ2-1

DNA: TGTGCCAGCAGCTTATACGGTGGGGCGGGGGTCCAAGAGACCCAGTACTTC
CDR3: CASSLYGGAGVQETQYF
V: TRBV7-8
D: TRBD2
size: -
J: TRBJ2-5

DNA: TGTGCCATCAGCTCGGGGGGGGCTGGGAATGAGCAGTTCTTC
CDR3: CAISSGGAGNEQFF
V: TRBV10-3
D: TRBD2
size: -
J: TRBJ2-1

DNA: TGTGCCAGCAGCCAAGTTTTGAGAACAGGGTTGGGATCACCCCTCCACTTT
CDR3: CASSQVLRTGLGSPLHF
V: TRBV3-1/TRBV3-2
D: -
size: -
J: TRBJ1-6

DNA: TGTGCCAGCAGCCGGACTAGCGGGGTGGCGAACACCGGGGAGCTGTTTTTT
CDR3: CASSRTSGVANTGELFF
V: TRBV3-1/TRBV3-2
D: TRBD2
size: -
J: TRBJ2-2

DNA: TGTGCCAGCAGCCAAGACCAGCGGGTAAGCAATCAGCCCCAGCATTTT
CDR3: CASSQDQRVSNQPQHF
V: TRBV4-2
D: -
size: once
J: TRBJ1-5

DNA: TGTGCCAGCACCTCGCGGGGGGGTAGCACAGATACGCAGTATTTT
CDR3: CASTSRGGSTDTQYF
V: TRBV4-2
D: TRBD2
size: -
J: TRBJ2-3

DNA: TGTGCCAGTAGTATTATAAAGGGAGCAGATACGCAGTATTTT
CDR3: CASSIIKGADTQYF
V: TRBV19
D: -
size: -
J: TRBJ2-3

DNA: TGCGCCAGCAGCCAAGATCTAGGCAGGGGGAATCAGCCCCAGCATTTT
CDR3: CASSQDLGRGNQPQHF
V: TRBV4-3
D: TRBD1
size: -
J: TRBJ1-5

DNA: TGCAGCGTTGAACGGCAGGGTCGGCCAGATACGCAGTATTTT
CDR3: CSVERQGRPDTQYF
V: TRBV29-1
D: -
size: once
J: TRBJ2-3

DNA: TGTGCCTGGAGTGTCGGACAGGGCAATCAGCCCCAGCATTTT
CDR3: CAWSVGQGNQPQHF
V: TRBV30
D: TRBD1
size: -
J: TRBJ1-5

DNA: TGTGCCAGCAGTTTAGGGACAGCCTCTGAAGCTTTCTTT
CDR3: CASSLGTASEAFF
V: TRBV27
D: TRBD1
size: -
J: TRBJ1-1

DNA: TGTGCCAGCAGTTTATTAAGAAGGGCGTCAGGGGGCACGAATACGCAGTATTTT
CDR3: CASSLLRRASGGTNTQYF
V: TRBV28
D: TRBD1
size: few
J: TRBJ2-3

DNA: TGTGCCAGCAGCTTAGGGGGACTAGCGGACGAGCAGTTCTTC
CDR3: CASSLGGLADEQFF
V: TRBV7-9
D: TRBD2
size: -
J: TRBJ2-1

DNA: TGTGCCAGCAGCCCGGGACAGGGGAACTATGGCTACACCTTC
CDR3: CASSPGQGNYGYTF
V: TRBV6-5
D: TRBD1
size: -
J: TRBJ1-2

DNA: TGCGCCAGCAGCACAGGGGGCAAAGGCTACGAGCAGTACTTC
CDR3: CASSTGGKGYEQYF
V: TRBV5-1
D: TRBD1
size: few
J: TRBJ2-7

DNA: TGTGCCAGCAGCTTCAGGGGGCGGACTGAAGCTTTCTTT
CDR3: CASSFRGRTEAFF
V: TRBV11-3
D: TRBD1
size: few
J: TRBJ1-1

DNA: TGTGCCACCAGTGATACAGGGGATGGAAAACTGTTTTTT
CDR3: CATSDTGDGKLFF
V: TRBV24-1
D: TRBD1
size: -
J: TRBJ1-4

DNA: TGTGCCAGCAGCTTAGATTCTAGCGGGGGCCGAGGGGGGGAGCTGTTTTTT
CDR3: CASSLDSSGGRGGELFF
V: TRBV7-2
D: TRBD2
size: -
J: TRBJ2-2

DNA: TGTGCCAGCAGCTTAGGGGGGGGACTAGCGGACTACGAGCAGTACTTC
CDR3: CASSLGGGLADYEQYF
V: TRBV7-2
D: TRBD2
size: -
J: TRBJ2-7

DNA: TGTGCCAGCACCCCTCGGCAGGGATACAATGAGCAGTTCTTC
CDR3: CASTPRQGYNEQFF
V: TRBV6-6
D: -
size: -
J: TRBJ2-1

DNA: TGCGCCAGCAGTCCGGGACTAGCGGCATCCTACGAGCAGTACTTC
CDR3: CASSPGLAASYEQYF
V: TRBV5-1
D: TRBD2
size: -
J: TRBJ2-7

DNA: TGTGCCAGCAGCTTAGATCCAGGGCCTGCAACTAATGAAAAACTGTTTTTT
CDR3: CASSLDPGPATNEKLFF
V: TRBV7-2
D: -
size: -
J: TRBJ1-4

DNA: TGCGCCAGCAGCTTACTATCCCCTGTCCGGAATACGCAGTATTTT
CDR3: CASSLLSPVRNTQYF
V: TRBV5-1
D: -
size: -
J: TRBJ2-3

DNA: TGTGCCAGCGGGGTGCAGGGGGCGTACGAGCAGTACTTC
CDR3: CASGVQGAYEQYF
V: TRBV6-5
D: TRBD1
size: -
J: TRBJ2-7

DNA: TGTGCCAGCAGTTCTTACCGGCTTGGCAGGGGATTTTCCTACGAGCAGTACTTC
CDR3: CASSSYRLGRGFSYEQYF
V: TRBV28
D: -
size: once
J: TRBJ2-7

DNA: TGCGCCAGCAGCTCGCTGGGGGGATTAGGGGGCTACACCTTC
CDR3: CASSSLGGLGGYTF
V: TRBV5-1
D: -
size: -
J: TRBJ1-2

DNA: TGTGCCAGCAGGGTCTCGACTAGCGCCCAGACCCAGTACTTC
CDR3: CASRVSTSAQTQYF
V: TRBV2
D: TRBD2
size: few
J: TRBJ2-5

DNA: TGTGCCAGCAGCCTGGGGCGAGACCCGCCCTACGAGCAGTACTTC
CDR3: CASSLGRDPPYEQYF
V: TRBV9
D: -
size: -
J: TRBJ2-7

DNA: TGTGCCAGCAGCTTGGCCCTAGCTAGCACAGATACGCAGTATTTT
CDR3: CASSLALASTDTQYF
V: TRBV5-5
D: -
size: -
J: TRBJ2-3

DNA: TGTGCCTGGCGGTGGGGGTTTGGGGGGAGCTACACCTTC
CDR3: CAWRWGFGGSYTF
V: TRBV30
D: -
size: -
J: TRBJ1-2